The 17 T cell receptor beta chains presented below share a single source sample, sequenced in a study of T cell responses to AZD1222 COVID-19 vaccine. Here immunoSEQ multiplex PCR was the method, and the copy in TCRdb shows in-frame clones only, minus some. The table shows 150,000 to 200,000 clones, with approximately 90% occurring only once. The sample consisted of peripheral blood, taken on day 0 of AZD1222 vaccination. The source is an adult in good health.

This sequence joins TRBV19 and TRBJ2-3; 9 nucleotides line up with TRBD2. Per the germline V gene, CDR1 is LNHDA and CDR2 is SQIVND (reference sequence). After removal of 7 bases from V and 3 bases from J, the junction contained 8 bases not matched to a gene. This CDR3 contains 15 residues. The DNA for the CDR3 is TGTGCCAGTAACCTTATAGCGGGGGAGACAGATACGCAGTATTTT. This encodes CASNLIAGETDTQYF.

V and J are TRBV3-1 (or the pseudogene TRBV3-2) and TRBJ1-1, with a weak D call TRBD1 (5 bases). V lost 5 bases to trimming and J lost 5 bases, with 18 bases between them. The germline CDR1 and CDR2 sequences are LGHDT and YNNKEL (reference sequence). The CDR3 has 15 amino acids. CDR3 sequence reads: CASSAPGGGITEAFF. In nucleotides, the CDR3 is TGTGCCAGCAGCGCCCCTGGGGGGGGGATTACTGAAGCTTTCTTT.

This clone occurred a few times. This CDR3 is CASSQDDGQPQHF. The DNA of the CDR3 is TGTGCCAGCAGCCAAGATGACGGTCAGCCCCAGCATTTT. The chain employs TRBV3-1 (or the pseudogene TRBV3-2) and TRBJ1-5; D is unresolved. The CDR3 totals 13 residues. In germline, CDR1 is LGHDT, CDR2 YNNKEL (reference sequence). The V end was cut by 0 bases, the J end by 6 bases, with 6 bases between.

The CDR3 sequence: CASSIDSRNQPQHF. CDR3 DNA sequence: TGTGCCAGTAGTATAGACTCTCGCAATCAGCCCCAGCATTTT. The chain recombines TRBV19 with TRBJ1-5, with D unclear. Trimming removed 0 bases from V and 2 bases from J, with 5 bases in between. The CDR3 contains 14 residues. Germline loops: CDR1 LNHDA, CDR2 SQIVND (reference sequence).

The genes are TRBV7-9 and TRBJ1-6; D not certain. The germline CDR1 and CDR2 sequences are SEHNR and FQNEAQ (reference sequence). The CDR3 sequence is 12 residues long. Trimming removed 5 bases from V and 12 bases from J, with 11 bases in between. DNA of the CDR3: TGTGCCAGCAGCCCAGCTTTAGGACCCCTCCACTTT. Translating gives CASSPALGPLHF.

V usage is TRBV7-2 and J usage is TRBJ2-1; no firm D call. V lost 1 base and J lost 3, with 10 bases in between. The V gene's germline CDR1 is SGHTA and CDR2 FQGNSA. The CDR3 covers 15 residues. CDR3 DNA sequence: TGTGCCAGCAGCTTAGTGGGGATGGGCTACAATGAGCAGTTCTTC. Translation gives CASSLVGMGYNEQFF.

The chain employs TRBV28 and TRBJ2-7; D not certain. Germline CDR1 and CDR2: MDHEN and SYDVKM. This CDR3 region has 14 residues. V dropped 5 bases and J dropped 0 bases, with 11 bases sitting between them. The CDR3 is CASSLRMISYEQYF. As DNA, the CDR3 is TGTGCCAGCAGTCTACGGATGATCTCCTACGAGCAGTACTTC.

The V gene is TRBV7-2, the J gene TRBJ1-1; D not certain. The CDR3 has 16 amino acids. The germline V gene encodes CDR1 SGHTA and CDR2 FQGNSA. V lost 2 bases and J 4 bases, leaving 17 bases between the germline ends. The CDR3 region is CASSLMGFSLGTEAFF. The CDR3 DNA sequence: TGTGCCAGCAGCTTAATGGGTTTTTCCCTGGGCACTGAAGCTTTCTTT.

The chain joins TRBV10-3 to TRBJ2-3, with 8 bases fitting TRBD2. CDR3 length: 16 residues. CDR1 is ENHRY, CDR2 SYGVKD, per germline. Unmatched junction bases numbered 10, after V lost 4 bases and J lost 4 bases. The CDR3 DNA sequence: TGTGCCATCAGTGGTGAACGGGGGGGCTGGTCAGATACGCAGTATTTT. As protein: CAISGERGGWSDTQYF.

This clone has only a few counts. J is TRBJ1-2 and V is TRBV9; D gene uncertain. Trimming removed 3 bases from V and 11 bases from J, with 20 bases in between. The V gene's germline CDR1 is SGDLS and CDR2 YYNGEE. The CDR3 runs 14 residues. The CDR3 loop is CASSAEWIGYGYTF. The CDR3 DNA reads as TGTGCCAGCAGCGCCGAATGGATCGGGTACGGTTACACCTTC.

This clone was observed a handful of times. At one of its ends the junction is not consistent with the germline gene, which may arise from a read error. CDR3 nucleotides: TGTGCCAGCAGCACGTGGACAGGGGCGTCCTCCCACGAGCAGTACTTC. Residues: CASSTWTGASSHEQYF. The chain has TRBV3-1 (or the pseudogene TRBV3-2) and TRBJ2-7, with 9 bases fitting TRBD1. Germline lookup yields CDR1 LGHDT and CDR2 YNNKEL (reference sequence). This CDR3 comprises 16 residues.

The CDR3 DNA reads TGTGCCAGCGGACGGGAGACCCAGTACTTC. Translating gives CASGRETQYF. J is TRBJ2-5 and V is TRBV21-1. TRBV21-1 has pseudogene status. This CDR3 contains 10 residues.

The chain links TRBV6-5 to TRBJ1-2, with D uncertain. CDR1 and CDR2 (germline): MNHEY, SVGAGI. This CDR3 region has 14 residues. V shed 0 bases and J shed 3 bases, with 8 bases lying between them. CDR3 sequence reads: CASSYSIQDYGYTF. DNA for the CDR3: TGTGCCAGCAGTTACTCCATCCAGGACTATGGCTACACCTTC.

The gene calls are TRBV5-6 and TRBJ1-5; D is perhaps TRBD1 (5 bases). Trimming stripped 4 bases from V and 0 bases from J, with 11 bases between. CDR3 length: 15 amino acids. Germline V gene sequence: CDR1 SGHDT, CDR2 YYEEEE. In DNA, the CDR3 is TGTGCCAGCAGCGGGACGGGTTATAGCAATCAGCCCCAGCATTTT. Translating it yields CASSGTGYSNQPQHF.

The CDR3 region has the DNA TGCAGCGTTGGGGCAGACAATGAAAAACTGTTTTTT. It specifies CSVGADNEKLFF. This rearrangement joins TRBV29-1 to TRBJ1-4, with D hard to call. The CDR3 covers 12 residues. Trimming cost V 4 bases and J 5 bases, with 8 bases left between them. Per the germline V gene, CDR1 is SQVTM and CDR2 is ANQGSEA.

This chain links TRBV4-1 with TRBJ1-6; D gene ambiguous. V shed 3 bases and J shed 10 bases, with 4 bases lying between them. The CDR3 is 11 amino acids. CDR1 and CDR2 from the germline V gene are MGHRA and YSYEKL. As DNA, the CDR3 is TGCGCCAGCAGCCATCAATCACCCCTCCACTTT. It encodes CASSHQSPLHF.

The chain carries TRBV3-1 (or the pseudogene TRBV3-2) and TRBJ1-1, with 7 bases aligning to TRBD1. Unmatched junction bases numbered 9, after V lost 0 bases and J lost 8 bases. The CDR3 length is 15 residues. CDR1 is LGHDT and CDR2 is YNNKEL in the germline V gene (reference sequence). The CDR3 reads CASSQDPTTGPEAFF. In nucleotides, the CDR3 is TGTGCCAGCAGCCAAGATCCCACGACAGGGCCGGAAGCTTTCTTT.